This TCR beta chain was captured in a study of regulatory and conventional T cells in RAG deficiency. A word on this clone: Its antigen is not identified.

Study conclusions and caveats: Shannon entropy fell and Simpson indices rose in RAG-deficient patients. Sorted Omenn CD25-high CD127-low cells may not be bona fide Tregs.

Profiling relied on immunoSEQ multiplex PCR, and the TCRdb table lists in-frame clones only, not all of them. The table lists under 35,000 clones, more than 80% of them singletons, with approximately 5.4% in the top ten. Germline V gene lookup returns CDR1 SGHDT and CDR2 YYEEEE. The CDR3 has 14 amino acids. Trimming cost V 1 base and J 4 bases, with 11 bases left between them. The sample was also linked to a second study, of regulatory T cells. Per that study: The PCR used 52 TRBV and 13 TRBJ primers.

The sequenced sample was CD8+ T cells sorted from blood. This chain links TRBV5-6 with TRBJ1-1; no definite D call. The clonotype comes from a human donor in good health. CDR3 loop: CASSLTTGSTEAFF. Here the CDR3 DNA reads TGTGCCAGCAGCTTGACCACCGGGAGCACTGAAGCTTTCTTT.